Listed below are T cell receptor beta chains from one sample, sequenced in a study of T cell responses to AZD1222 COVID-19 vaccine. Sequencing was performed with immunoSEQ multiplex PCR; in TCRdb, only in-frame clones are kept and a portion is missing. This sample has roughly 100,000 clones, with about 87% found just once. This specimen consisted of peripheral blood, obtained on day 0 of AZD1222 vaccination. The receptors stem from an adult in good health. Both conserved end residues are part of each CDR3. A D gene is named only where the DNA matches it firmly. Clone size is stated in some rows and not others, as once, few, many or a class when expanded.

D,V,size,J,CDR3
NA,TRBV19,NA,TRBJ1-1,CATRRGRDTEAFF
NA,TRBV6-5,many,TRBJ2-7,CASSYGGSYEQYF
TRBD2,TRBV25-1,NA,TRBJ2-3,CASSETSGFVLIDTQYF
TRBD2,TRBV7-9,NA,TRBJ2-1,CASSPGPGTSVSSYNEQFF
NA,TRBV7-2,few,TRBJ2-2,CASSLLVHGELFF
NA,TRBV6-5,NA,TRBJ1-3,CASSYDGGNTIYF
TRBD2,TRBV7-8,NA,TRBJ2-7,CASSSGLAGRTYEQYF
NA,TRBV6-2/TRBV6-3,NA,TRBJ2-7,CASSFQGTYEQYF
NA,TRBV11-2,NA,TRBJ1-1,CASSRLGTEAFF
NA,TRBV9,NA,TRBJ2-2,CASSSRPPGELFF
TRBD2,TRBV9,NA,TRBJ2-1,CASSASPTSGGAFEQFF
NA,TRBV18,NA,TRBJ1-1,CASSSEVNTEAFF
NA,TRBV30,NA,TRBJ1-3,CAWSAISGNTIYF
NA,TRBV25-1,NA,TRBJ1-3,CASSGQFIGNTIYF
TRBD1,TRBV18,NA,TRBJ1-4,CASSLTTGQGGEKLFF
TRBD2,TRBV6-6,NA,TRBJ2-3,CASSYSLAGSTDTQYF
TRBD2,TRBV4-2,NA,TRBJ2-7,CASSQGSGGPVEQYF
TRBD2,TRBV7-6,NA,TRBJ2-7,CASSLMVASGSSYEQYF
TRBD1,TRBV24-1,NA,TRBJ2-1,CATSDQGTGGTHEQFF
TRBD1,TRBV6-6,NA,TRBJ1-5,CASSKEQGAGNQPQHF
TRBD2,TRBV9,NA,TRBJ2-1,CASSVVGFGLADQNEQFF
NA,TRBV7-2,NA,TRBJ2-3,CASSPSNSDTQYF
NA,TRBV12-3/TRBV12-4,NA,TRBJ2-3,CASSPRGDTQYF
NA,TRBV20-1,few,TRBJ1-2,CSAMDGYGYTF
NA,TRBV12-3/TRBV12-4,once,TRBJ1-5,CASSVGLNQPQHF
NA,TRBV7-2,NA,TRBJ1-3,CASSLGGEAIYF
NA,TRBV19,once,TRBJ1-2,CARGPSPGTIRFRGYTF
TRBD2,TRBV2,once,TRBJ2-1,CASSVRLAGVGEQFF
NA,TRBV6-2/TRBV6-3,NA,TRBJ2-2,CASSYGPPTGELFF
TRBD1,TRBV3-1/TRBV3-2,NA,TRBJ1-4,CASSHSDRTVEKLFF
NA,TRBV7-8,NA,TRBJ1-4,CASSLSTATNEKLFF
NA,TRBV7-9,NA,TRBJ1-5,CASSSQVAQPQHF
NA,TRBV7-9,NA,TRBJ1-2,CASSPEGSITSNYGYTF
TRBD2,TRBV7-9,few,TRBJ2-2,CASSFIAGQNTGELFF
TRBD1,TRBV18,NA,TRBJ1-2,CASSLGQGGYTF
TRBD1,TRBV5-1,NA,TRBJ2-3,CASSLLQTGRTDTQYF
NA,TRBV6-5,NA,TRBJ1-1,CASKIGTSVEAFF
TRBD1,TRBV6-2/TRBV6-3,NA,TRBJ2-3,CASSYSVGQGVRTDTQYF
NA,TRBV24-1,NA,TRBJ1-2,CATSEGGTESKSYTF
TRBD1,TRBV15,NA,TRBJ2-3,CATSRDRAWDTQYF
TRBD2,TRBV7-2,NA,TRBJ2-3,CASEAGFTDTQYF
NA,TRBV7-9,NA,TRBJ1-1,CASSFGLGRKAFF
NA,TRBV10-3,NA,TRBJ1-1,CAIRTENTEAFF
NA,TRBV27,NA,TRBJ1-6,CASSFLYNSPLHF
TRBD1,TRBV28,NA,TRBJ2-7,CASSSPGTGPLGQYF
NA,TRBV27,NA,TRBJ2-2,CASSLKIPWGPNTGELFF
TRBD1,TRBV19,NA,TRBJ1-3,CASSRQGAFSGNTIYF
TRBD2,TRBV5-4,few,TRBJ2-2,CASSLNGGASTGELFF
NA,TRBV30,NA,TRBJ1-1,CAWSVNRGLGAFF